This TCR beta chain was obtained from a study of identical twins. From the 5' RACE reads, TCRdb called clonotypes with MiXCR, one entry per CDR3 protein. This sample has some 330,000 distinct CDR3 sequences, with roughly 9% found just once. This clonotype was seen ten or more times. Its specificity is unknown. This CDR3 is built from 15 residues. Germline V gene lookup returns CDR1 KGHDR and CDR2 SFDVKD. V was shortened by 3 bases and J by 0 bases, with 11 bases between the two germline ends. Study-level points and caveats: Beta out-of-frame sequences showed weaker excess twin sharing. Conclusions were based on cross-sectional statistical analysis, without following the same donors.

This TCR came from a woman in her 50s in good health. The source material was naive T cells sorted from blood. This sequence joins TRBV24-1 and TRBJ2-7; D ambiguous. The CDR3 region has the DNA TGTGCCACCAGTGATCCACGGTTTAGCTCCTACGAGCAGTACTTC. It encodes CATSDPRFSSYEQYF.